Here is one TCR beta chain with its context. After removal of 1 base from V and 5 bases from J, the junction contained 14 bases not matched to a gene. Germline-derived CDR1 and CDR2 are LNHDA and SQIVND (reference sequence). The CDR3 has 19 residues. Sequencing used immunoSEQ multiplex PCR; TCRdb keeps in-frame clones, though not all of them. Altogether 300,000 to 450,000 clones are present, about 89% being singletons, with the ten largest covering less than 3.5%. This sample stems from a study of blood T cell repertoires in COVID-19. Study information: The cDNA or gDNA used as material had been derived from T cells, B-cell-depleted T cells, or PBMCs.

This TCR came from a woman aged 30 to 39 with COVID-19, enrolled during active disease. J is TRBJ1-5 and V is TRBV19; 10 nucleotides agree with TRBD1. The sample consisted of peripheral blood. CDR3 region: CASSIGPGQGNRWDQPQHF. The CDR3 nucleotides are TGTGCCAGTAGTATAGGTCCGGGACAGGGGAACCGGTGGGATCAGCCCCAGCATTTT.